This T cell receptor (beta chain) comes out of a study of ipilimumab plus nivolumab after autologous stem cell transplantation. Whole-study results and caveats: Per the authors, repertoire, Treg and microbiota data justify further study.

The protocol was immunoSEQ multiplex PCR, while the TCRdb copy is restricted to in-frame clones and leaves out a portion. Among tens of thousands of clones listed, more than 80% were seen once. On this clone: No antigen is known for it.

Ipilimumab, 1 mg/kg, started 14 to 28 days after autologous transplant. Germline assignment: CDR1 MNHEY and CDR2 SVGAGI. With 6 bases removed from V and 0 bases from J, the gap between germline ends came to 11 bases. The length of the CDR3 is 14 residues. The receptor comes from a male donor with diffuse large B-cell lymphoma. The source material was PBMCs, sampled in a trial of ipilimumab plus nivolumab as post-transplant consolidation. This chain joins TRBV6-5 and TRBJ1-1; D is uncertain. CDR3 bases: TGTGCCAGCAGGTCACCGGGAATGAACACTGAAGCTTTCTTT. It yields the protein CASRSPGMNTEAFF.